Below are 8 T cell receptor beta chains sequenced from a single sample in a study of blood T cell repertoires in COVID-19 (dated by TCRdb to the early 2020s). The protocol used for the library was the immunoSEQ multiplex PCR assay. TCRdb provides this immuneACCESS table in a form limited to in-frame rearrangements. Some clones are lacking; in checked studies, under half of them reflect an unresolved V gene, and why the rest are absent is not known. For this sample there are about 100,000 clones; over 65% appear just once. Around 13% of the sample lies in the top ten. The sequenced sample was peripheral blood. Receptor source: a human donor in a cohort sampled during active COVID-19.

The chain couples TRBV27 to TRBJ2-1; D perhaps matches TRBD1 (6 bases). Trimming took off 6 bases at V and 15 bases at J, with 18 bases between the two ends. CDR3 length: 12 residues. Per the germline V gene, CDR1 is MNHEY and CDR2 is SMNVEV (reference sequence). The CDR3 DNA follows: TGTGCCAGCAGCACTATCGCAGGGGTTATGTTCTTC. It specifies CASSTIAGVMFF.

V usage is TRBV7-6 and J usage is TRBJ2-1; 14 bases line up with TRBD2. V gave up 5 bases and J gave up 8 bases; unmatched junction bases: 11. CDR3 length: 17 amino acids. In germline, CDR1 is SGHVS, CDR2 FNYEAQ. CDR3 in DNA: TGTGCCAGCAGCACCGGGACTAGCGGGAGTGATTATCATGAGCAGTTCTTC. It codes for CASSTGTSGSDYHEQFF. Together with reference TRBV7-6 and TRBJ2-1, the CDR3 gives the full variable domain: GAGVSQSPRYKVTKRGQDVALRCDPISGHVSLYWYRQALGQGPEFLTYFNYEAQQDKSGLPNDRFSAERPEGSISTLTIQRTEQRDSAMYRCASSTGTSGSDYHEQFFGPGTRLTVL.

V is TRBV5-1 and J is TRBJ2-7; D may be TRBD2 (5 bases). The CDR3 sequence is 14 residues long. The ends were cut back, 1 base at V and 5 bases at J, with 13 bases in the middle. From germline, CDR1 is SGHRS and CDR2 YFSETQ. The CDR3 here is CASSLSGSYDEQYF. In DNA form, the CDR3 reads TGCGCCAGCAGCTTGTCGGGGTCTTATGACGAGCAGTACTTC.

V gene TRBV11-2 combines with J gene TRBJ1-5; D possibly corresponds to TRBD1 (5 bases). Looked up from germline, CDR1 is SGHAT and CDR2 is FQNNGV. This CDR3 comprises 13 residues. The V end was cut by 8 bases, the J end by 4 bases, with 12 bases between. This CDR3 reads CASALGGNQPQHF. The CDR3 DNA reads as TGTGCCAGCGCTCTGGGGGGTAATCAGCCCCAGCATTTT.

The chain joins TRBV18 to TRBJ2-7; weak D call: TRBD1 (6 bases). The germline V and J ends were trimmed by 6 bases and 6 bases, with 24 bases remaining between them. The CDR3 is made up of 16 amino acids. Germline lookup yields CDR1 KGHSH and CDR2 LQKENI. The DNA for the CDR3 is TGTGCCAGCTCTCCCGTGACCGGGACAATCCCCTCCGAGCAGTACTTC. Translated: CASSPVTGTIPSEQYF.

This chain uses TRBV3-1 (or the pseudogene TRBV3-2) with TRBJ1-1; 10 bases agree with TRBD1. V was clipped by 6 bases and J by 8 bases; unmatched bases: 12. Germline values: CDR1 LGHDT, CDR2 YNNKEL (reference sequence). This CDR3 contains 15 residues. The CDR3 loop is CASSTRGQGTLEAFF. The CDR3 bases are TGTGCCAGCAGTACCAGGGGACAGGGGACCCTCGAAGCTTTCTTT.

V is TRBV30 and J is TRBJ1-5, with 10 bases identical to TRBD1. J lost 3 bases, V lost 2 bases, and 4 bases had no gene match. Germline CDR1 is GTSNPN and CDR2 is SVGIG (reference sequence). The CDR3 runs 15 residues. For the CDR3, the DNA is TGTGCCTGGAGTTTAGGGACAGGGGACAATCAGCCCCAGCATTTT. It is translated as CAWSLGTGDNQPQHF.

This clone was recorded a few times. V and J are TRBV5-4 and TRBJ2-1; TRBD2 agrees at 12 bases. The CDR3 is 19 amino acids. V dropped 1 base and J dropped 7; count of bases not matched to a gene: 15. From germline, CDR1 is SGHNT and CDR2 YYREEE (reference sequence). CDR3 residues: CASSLLGASGGAKWNEQFF. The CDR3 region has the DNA TGTGCCAGCAGCTTGCTAGGGGCTAGCGGGGGGGCTAAATGGAATGAGCAGTTCTTC.